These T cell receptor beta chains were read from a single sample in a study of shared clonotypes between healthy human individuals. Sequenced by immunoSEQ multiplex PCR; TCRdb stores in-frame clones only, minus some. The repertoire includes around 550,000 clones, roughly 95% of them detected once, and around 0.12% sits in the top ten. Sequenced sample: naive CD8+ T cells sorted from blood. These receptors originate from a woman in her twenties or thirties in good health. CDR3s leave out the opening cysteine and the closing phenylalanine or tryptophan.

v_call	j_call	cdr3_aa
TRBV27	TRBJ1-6	ASSSLPAGANNSPLH
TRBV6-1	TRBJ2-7	ASSEFSASGAYEQY
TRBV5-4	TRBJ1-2	ASTRQQNYGYT
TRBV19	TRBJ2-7	ASSMGLAGFLEQY
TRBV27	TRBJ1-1	ASSSHLVYMNTEAF
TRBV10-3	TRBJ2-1	AISGIRTSSYNEQF
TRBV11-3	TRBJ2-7	ASSYGDPTTYEQY
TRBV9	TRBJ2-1	ASSPRTSNNEQF
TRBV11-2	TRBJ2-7	ASSLGGEGYEQY
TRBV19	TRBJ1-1	ASSINSPTEAF
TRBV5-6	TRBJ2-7	ASSGLLYEQY
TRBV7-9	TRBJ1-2	ASSGEEYGYT
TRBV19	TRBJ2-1	ASSAELYNEQF
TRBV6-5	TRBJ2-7	ASSPTGVEQY
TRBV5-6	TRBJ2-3	ASSLQPFNTDTQY
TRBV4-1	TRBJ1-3	ASSQGWGPQRGNTIY
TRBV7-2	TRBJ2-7	ASSLVGRSYEQY
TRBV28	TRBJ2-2	ASRPRRQNTGELF
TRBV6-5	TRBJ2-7	ASSYSLGRNSYEQY
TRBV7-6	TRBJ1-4	ASSPTVEATNEKLF
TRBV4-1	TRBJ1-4	ASSPVIGAATNEKLF
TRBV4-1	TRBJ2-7	ASSQGMRGPAPYEQY
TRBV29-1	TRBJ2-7	SVEWGNEQY
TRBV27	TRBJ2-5	ASRFGAIAGGKETQY
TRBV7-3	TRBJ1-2	ASSPAGTDYGYT
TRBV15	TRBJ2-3	ATSRERGRALWDTQY
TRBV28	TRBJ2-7	ASSDPRGISGHYEQY
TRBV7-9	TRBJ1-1	ASSARGAGTTEAF
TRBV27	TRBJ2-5	ASSWTGGFGETQY
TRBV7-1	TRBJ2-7	ASSPLAFRSYEQY
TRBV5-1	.	ASRDGYEQY